The 15 T cell receptor beta chains given below trace back to one sample, sequenced in a study of T cell repertoires in cytomegalovirus infection. MiXCR, run by TCRdb on the reads, gives a single entry per CDR3 protein. Of roughly 300,000 distinct CDR3 sequences listed, roughly 9.5% are singletons. The sequenced sample consisted of PBMCs. These receptors were obtained from a human donor in good health (CMV status not recorded). Some clones in this sample may be carry-over from other donors' samples.

This clonotype was seen a few times. The chain is built from TRBV20-1 and TRBJ1-2; weak D call: TRBD1 (6 bases). Germline V gives CDR1 DFQATT, CDR2 SNEGSKA (reference sequence). The CDR3 sequence is 15 residues long. The V gene lost 5 bases and the J gene lost 8 bases, with 24 bases spanning the gap. CDR3 sequence reads: CSAWGWDIPSQGYTF. The CDR3 DNA is TGCAGTGCTTGGGGGTGGGACATACCGTCCCAAGGCTACACCTTC.

The chain links TRBV10-2 to TRBJ2-1; 12 nucleotides match TRBD2. CDR1 WSHSY and CDR2 SAAADI come from the germline V gene. V was clipped by 5 bases and J by 12 bases; unmatched bases: 11. This CDR3 region has 15 residues. The CDR3 nucleotides read TGCGCCAGCAGTTCCCGGGGGACTAGCGGGCCCATGCAGTTCTTC. Protein sequence: CASSSRGTSGPMQFF.

The genes are TRBV7-9 and TRBJ1-4; weak D call: TRBD1 (5 bases). In germline, CDR1 is SEHNR, CDR2 FQNEAQ (reference sequence). V was clipped by 1 base and J by 5 bases, with 11 bases between them. This CDR3 has 15 amino acids. CDR3 region: CASSLGGWGNEKLFF. The CDR3 coding sequence is TGTGCCAGCAGCTTAGGGGGCTGGGGGAATGAAAAACTGTTTTTT.

This clonotype was observed a few times. The genes are TRBV28 and TRBJ1-5; 9 bases match TRBD1. The CDR3 has 15 amino acids. Per germline, CDR1 MDHEN and CDR2 SYDVKM. V lost 4 bases and J lost 5; bases outside the gene matches: 6. The CDR3, as DNA: TGTGCCAGCAGTTCGGGACAGGGCGGCCATCAGCCCCAGCATTTT. Amino acid sequence: CASSSGQGGHQPQHF.

This clonotype was seen a handful of times. The chain combines TRBV6-6 with TRBJ2-2; TRBD1 matches at 9 bases. Germline CDR1 is MNHNY and CDR2 is SVGAGI (reference sequence). The V segment lost 5 bases and the J segment 5 bases; nucleotides outside the gene matches: 6. The CDR3 runs to 15 residues. In nucleotides, the CDR3 is TGTGCCAGCAGTCTAAGCGGGACAGGGACCGGGGAGCTGTTTTTT. This codes for CASSLSGTGTGELFF.

This clonotype appeared a few times. The chain uses TRBV15 and TRBJ2-5, with 12 nucleotides matching TRBD2. The junction had 7 bases not matched to a gene; V was cut back by 8 bases and J by 3 bases. Germline V lookup: CDR1 LNHNV, CDR2 YYDKDF (reference sequence). This CDR3 is built from 15 residues. CDR3 nucleotides: TGTGCCACCGCTAGCGGGGGGGCTGGGAAAGAGACCCAGTACTTC. Translating gives CATASGGAGKETQYF.

In its sample, this clonotype was seen many times. The V and J genes are TRBV7-9 and TRBJ2-7; D is unclear. V lost 5 bases, J lost 3 bases, and 14 bases lay in between. This CDR3 spans 14 amino acids. Germline CDR1 SEHNR, CDR2 FQNEAQ (reference sequence). CDR3 in DNA: TGTGCCAGCAGCCCCCATCTGAGGTTCTACGAGCAGTACTTC. This encodes CASSPHLRFYEQYF.

A few counts support this clonotype. CDR3 in DNA: TGTGCCAGCAGTTACGGGGAGGGCACAGATACGCAGTATTTT. This encodes CASSYGEGTDTQYF. The gene calls are TRBV6-5 and TRBJ2-3; D is perhaps TRBD2 (6 bases). CDR1 and CDR2 (germline): MNHEY, SVGAGI. The CDR3 spans 14 residues. Trimming cost V 2 bases and J 1 base, with 7 bases left between them.

This clonotype was seen a few times. The genes are TRBV11-2 and TRBJ2-1; no clear D. CDR3 length: 17 amino acids. Per germline, CDR1 SGHAT and CDR2 FQNNGV. V was clipped by 5 bases and J by 6 bases, with 23 bases between them. CDR3 nucleotide sequence: TGTGCCAGCAGCATCCTATCGGGTTTTGGCGTCGCCAATGAGCAGTTCTTC. This gives the protein CASSILSGFGVANEQFF.

This clonotype was counted ten times or more. The rearrangement uses TRBV11-2 and TRBJ1-3, with D possibly TRBD1 on 6 matching bases. This CDR3 has 14 residues. Trimming pared 2 bases from V and 2 bases from J, leaving 7 bases between. The germline gives CDR1 SGHAT, CDR2 FQNNGV. CDR3 region: CASSLTGPGNTIYF. Here the CDR3 DNA reads TGTGCCAGCAGCTTAACAGGGCCTGGAAACACCATATATTTT.

V and J are TRBV6-2 or TRBV6-3 and TRBJ2-7; 7 bases are shared with TRBD1. Per germline, CDR1 MNHEY and CDR2 SVGEGT. CDR3 length equals 14 residues. Trimming cost V 10 bases and J 3 bases; bases outside gene matches: 12. The CDR3 is CATNRGLPRYEQYF. CDR3 sequence (DNA): TGTGCCACCAACAGGGGCCTCCCTCGCTACGAGCAGTACTTC.

This clonotype has ten or more counts. The chain has TRBV12-3 or TRBV12-4 and TRBJ2-7; 9 bases match TRBD2. The CDR3 runs to 16 residues. Losses at the gene ends were 5 bases for V and 2 bases for J; bases not matched to a gene: 10. CDR3 sequence (DNA): TGTGCCAGCAGTAATAGCATAGCGGGGGCTACCTACGAGCAGTACTTC. This sequence encodes CASSNSIAGATYEQYF.

This clonotype was counted many times. J is TRBJ2-1 and V is TRBV20-1, with TRBD2 matching over 10 bases. J was trimmed by 8 bases and V by 3 bases; bases with no gene match: 7. From germline, CDR1 is DFQATT and CDR2 SNEGSKA (reference sequence). The CDR3 is 14 amino acids. CDR3 sequence (DNA): TGCAGTGCTAGCCCCTCTAGCGGGAGAGATGAGCAGTTCTTC. Translated: CSASPSSGRDEQFF.

J is TRBJ2-1 and V is TRBV27, with 15 bases that match TRBD2. After removal of 4 bases from V and 1 base from J, the junction contained 8 bases not matched to a gene. In germline, CDR1 is MNHEY, CDR2 SMNVEV (reference sequence). The CDR3 length is 19 residues. Here the CDR3 reads CASSSGLAGGPWSYNEQFF. As DNA, the CDR3 is TGTGCCAGCAGTTCCGGACTAGCGGGGGGGCCATGGTCCTACAATGAGCAGTTCTTC.

V is TRBV20-1 and J is TRBJ2-3; D gene unclear. The CDR3 covers 10 residues. Germline CDR1 reads DFQATT; CDR2 reads SNEGSKA (reference sequence). Trimming took off 2 bases at V and 6 bases at J, with 3 bases between the two ends. CDR3 bases: TGCAGTGCTAGATACGATACGCAGTATTTT. Protein sequence: CSARYDTQYF.